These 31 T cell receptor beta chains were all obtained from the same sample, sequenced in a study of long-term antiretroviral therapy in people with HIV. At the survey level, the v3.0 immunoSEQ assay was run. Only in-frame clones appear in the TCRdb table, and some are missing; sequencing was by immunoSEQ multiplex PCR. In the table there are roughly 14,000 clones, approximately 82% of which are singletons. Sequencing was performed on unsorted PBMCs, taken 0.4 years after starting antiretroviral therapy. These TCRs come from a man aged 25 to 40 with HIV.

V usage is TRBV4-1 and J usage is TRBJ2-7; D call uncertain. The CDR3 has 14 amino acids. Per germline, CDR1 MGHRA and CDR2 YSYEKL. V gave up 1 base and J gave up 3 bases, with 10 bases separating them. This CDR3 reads CASSQVEADYEQYF. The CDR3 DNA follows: TGCGCCAGCAGCCAAGTAGAGGCCGACTACGAGCAGTACTTC.

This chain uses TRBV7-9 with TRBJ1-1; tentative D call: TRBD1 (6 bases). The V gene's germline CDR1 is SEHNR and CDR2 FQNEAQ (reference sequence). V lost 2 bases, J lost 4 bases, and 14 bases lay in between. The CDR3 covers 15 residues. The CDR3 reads CASSLRPSDSTEAFF. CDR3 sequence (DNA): TGTGCCAGCAGCTTAAGACCGTCGGACAGCACTGAAGCTTTCTTT.

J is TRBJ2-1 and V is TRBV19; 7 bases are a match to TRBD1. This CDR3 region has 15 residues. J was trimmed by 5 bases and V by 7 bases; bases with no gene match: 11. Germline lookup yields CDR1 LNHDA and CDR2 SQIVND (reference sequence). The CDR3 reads CASTSGDRLNNEQFF. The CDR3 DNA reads TGTGCCAGTACTTCTGGGGACAGACTGAACAATGAGCAGTTCTTC.

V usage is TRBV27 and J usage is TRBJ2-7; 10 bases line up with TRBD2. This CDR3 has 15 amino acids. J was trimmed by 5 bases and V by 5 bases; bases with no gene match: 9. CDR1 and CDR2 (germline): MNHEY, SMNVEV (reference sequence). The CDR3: CASSLGTSDFDEQYF. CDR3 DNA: TGTGCCAGCAGTCTCGGGACTAGCGATTTCGACGAGCAGTACTTC.

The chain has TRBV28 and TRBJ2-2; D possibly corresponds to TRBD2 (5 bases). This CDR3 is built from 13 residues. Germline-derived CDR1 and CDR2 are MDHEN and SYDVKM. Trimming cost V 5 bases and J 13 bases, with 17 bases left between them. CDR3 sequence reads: CASSPGSRLGLFF. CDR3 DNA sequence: TGTGCCAGCAGTCCGGGGAGCCGTCTTGGGCTGTTTTTT. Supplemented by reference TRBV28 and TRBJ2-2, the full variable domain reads DVKVTQSSRYLVKRTGEKVFLECVQDMDHENMFWYRQDPGLGLRLIYFSYDVKMKEKGDIPEGYSVSREKKERFSLILESASTNQTSMYLCASSPGSRLGLFFGEGSRLTVL.

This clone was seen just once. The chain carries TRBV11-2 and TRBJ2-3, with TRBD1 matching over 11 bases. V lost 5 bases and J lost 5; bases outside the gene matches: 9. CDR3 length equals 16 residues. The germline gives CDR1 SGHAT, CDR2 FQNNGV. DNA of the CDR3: TGTGCCAGCAGCCCAAGAGGGACAGGGGGGAGAGATACGCAGTATTTT. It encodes CASSPRGTGGRDTQYF. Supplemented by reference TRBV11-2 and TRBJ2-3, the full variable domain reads EAGVAQSPRYKIIEKRQSVAFWCNPISGHATLYWYQQILGQGPKLLIQFQNNGVVDDSQLPKDRFSAERLKGVDSTLKIQPAKLEDSAVYLCASSPRGTGGRDTQYFGPGTRLTVL.

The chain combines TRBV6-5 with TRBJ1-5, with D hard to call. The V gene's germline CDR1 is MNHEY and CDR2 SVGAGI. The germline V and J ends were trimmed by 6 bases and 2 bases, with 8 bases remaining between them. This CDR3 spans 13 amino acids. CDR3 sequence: CASSPEGNQPQHF. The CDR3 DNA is TGTGCCAGCAGCCCCGAGGGCAATCAGCCCCAGCATTTT.

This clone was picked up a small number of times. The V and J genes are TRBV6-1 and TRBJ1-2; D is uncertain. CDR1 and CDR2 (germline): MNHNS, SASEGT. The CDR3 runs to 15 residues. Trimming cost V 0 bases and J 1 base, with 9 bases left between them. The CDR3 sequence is CASSEAGLGNYGYTF. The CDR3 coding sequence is TGTGCCAGCAGTGAAGCAGGGTTGGGTAACTATGGCTACACCTTC.

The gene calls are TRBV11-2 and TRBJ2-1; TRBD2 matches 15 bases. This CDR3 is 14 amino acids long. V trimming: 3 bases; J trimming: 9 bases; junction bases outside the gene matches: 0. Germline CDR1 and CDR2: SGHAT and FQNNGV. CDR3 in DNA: TGTGCCAGCAGCTTGGGACTAGCGGGAGGTGAGCAGTTCTTC. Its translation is CASSLGLAGGEQFF.

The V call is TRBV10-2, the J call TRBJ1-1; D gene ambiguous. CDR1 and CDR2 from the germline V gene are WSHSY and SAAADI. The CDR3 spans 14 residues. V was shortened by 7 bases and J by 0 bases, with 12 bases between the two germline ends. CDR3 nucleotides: TGCGCCAGCATGCCTGCGGGGATGAACACTGAAGCTTTCTTT. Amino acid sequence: CASMPAGMNTEAFF.

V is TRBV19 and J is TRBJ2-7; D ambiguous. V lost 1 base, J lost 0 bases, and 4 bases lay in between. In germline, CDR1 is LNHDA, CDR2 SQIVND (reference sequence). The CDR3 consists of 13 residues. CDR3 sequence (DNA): TGTGCCAGTAGTATAGGGATCTCCTACGAGCAGTACTTC. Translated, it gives CASSIGISYEQYF.

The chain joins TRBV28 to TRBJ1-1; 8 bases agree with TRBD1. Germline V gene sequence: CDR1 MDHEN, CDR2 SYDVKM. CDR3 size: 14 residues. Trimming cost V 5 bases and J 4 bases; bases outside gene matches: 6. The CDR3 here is CASSPRTGSTEAFF. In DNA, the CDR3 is TGTGCCAGCAGTCCCCGGACAGGGAGCACTGAAGCTTTCTTT.

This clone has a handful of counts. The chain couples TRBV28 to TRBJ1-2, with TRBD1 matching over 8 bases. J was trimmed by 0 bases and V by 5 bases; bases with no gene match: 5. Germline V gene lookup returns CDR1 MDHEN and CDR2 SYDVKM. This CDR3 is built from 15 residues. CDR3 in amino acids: CASSPGQGANYGYTF. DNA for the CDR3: TGTGCCAGCAGTCCTGGACAGGGAGCTAACTATGGCTACACCTTC.

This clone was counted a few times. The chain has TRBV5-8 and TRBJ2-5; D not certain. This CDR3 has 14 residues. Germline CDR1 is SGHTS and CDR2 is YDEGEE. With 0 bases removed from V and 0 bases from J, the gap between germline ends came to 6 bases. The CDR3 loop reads CASSLELYQETQYF. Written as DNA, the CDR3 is TGTGCCAGCAGCTTGGAACTGTACCAAGAGACCCAGTACTTC.

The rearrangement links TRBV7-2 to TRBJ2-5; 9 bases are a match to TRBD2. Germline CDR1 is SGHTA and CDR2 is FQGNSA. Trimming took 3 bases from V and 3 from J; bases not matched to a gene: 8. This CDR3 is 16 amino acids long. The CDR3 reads CASSFGGGRAEETQYF. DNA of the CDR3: TGTGCCAGCAGCTTCGGCGGCGGGAGGGCTGAAGAGACCCAGTACTTC.

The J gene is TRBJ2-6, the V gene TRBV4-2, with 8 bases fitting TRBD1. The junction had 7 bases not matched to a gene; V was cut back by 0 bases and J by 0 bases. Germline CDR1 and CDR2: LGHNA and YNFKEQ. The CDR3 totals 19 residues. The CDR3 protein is CASSQDRDRYSSGANVLTF. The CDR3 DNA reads TGTGCCAGCAGCCAAGACCGGGACAGGTATTCCTCTGGGGCCAACGTCCTGACTTTC.

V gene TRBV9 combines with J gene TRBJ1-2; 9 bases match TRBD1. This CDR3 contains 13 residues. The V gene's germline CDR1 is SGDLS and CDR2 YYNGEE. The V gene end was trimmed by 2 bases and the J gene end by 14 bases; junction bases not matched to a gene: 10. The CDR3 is CASSVGTGKGTTF. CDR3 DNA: TGTGCCAGCAGCGTTGGGACAGGGAAGGGTACTACCTTC. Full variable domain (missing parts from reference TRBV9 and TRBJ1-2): DSGVTQTPKHLITATGQRVTLRCSPRSGDLSVYWYQQSLDQGLQFLIQYYNGEERAKGNILERFSAQQFPDLHSELNLSSLELGDSALYFCASSVGTGKGTTFGSGTRLTVV.

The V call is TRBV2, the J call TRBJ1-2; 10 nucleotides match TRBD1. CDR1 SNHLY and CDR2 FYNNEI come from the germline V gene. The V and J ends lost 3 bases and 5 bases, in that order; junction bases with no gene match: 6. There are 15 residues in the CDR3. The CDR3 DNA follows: TGTGCCAGCAGTGAGGTGGGACAGGGGATGTATGGCTACACCTTC. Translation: CASSEVGQGMYGYTF.

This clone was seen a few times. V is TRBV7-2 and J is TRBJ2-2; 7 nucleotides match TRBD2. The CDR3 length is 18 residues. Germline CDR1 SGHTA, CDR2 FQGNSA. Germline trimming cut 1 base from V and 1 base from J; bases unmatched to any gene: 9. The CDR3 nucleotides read TGTGCCAGCAGCTTAGGCTGGCGGGGGATTCTGAACACCGGGGAGCTGTTTTTT. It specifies CASSLGWRGILNTGELFF.

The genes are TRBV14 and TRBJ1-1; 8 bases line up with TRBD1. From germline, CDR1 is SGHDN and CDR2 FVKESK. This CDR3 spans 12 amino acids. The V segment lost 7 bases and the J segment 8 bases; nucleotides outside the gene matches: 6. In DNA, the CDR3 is TGTGCCAGCAACGGTAGGACAGGGGAAGCTTTCTTT. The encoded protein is CASNGRTGEAFF.

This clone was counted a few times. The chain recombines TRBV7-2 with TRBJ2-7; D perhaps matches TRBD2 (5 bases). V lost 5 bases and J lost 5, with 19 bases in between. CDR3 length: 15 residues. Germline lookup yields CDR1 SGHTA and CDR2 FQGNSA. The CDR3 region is CASSPLALKVDEQYF. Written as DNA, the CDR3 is TGTGCCAGCAGCCCCCTAGCTCTGAAGGTGGACGAGCAGTACTTC.

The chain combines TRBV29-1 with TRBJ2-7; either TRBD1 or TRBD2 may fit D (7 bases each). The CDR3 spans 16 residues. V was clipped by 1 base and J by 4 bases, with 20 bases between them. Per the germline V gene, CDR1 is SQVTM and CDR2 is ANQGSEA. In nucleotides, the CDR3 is TGCAGCGTTGAAGGGGGCAGGGGGGGTCGGAGATACGAGCAGTACTTC. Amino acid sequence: CSVEGGRGGRRYEQYF.

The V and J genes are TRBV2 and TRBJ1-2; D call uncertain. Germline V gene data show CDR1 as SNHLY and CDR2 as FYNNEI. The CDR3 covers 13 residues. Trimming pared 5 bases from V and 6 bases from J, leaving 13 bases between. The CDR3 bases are TGTGCCAGCAGTCCCGACTGGGAGGATGGCTACACCTTC. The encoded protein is CASSPDWEDGYTF.

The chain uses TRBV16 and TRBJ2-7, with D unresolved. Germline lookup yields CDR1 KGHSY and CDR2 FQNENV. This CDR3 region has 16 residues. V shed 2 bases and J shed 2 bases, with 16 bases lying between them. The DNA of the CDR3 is TGTGCCAGCAGCCAACCTAGGGCCCAGTCCCCCTACGAGCAGTACTTC. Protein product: CASSQPRAQSPYEQYF.

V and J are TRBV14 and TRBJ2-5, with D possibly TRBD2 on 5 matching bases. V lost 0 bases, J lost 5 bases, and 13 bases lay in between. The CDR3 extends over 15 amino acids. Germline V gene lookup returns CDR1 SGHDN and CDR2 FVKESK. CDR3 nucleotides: TGTGCCAGCAGCCAAGATCTCCTCGCGGGTGAGACCCAGTACTTC. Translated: CASSQDLLAGETQYF.

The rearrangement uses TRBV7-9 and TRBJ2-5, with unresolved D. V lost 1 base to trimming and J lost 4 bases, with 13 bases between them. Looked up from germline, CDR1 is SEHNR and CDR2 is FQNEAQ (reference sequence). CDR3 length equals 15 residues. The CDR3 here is CASSLDTLGRETQYF. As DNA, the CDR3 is TGTGCCAGCAGCTTAGATACGTTAGGGCGAGAGACCCAGTACTTC. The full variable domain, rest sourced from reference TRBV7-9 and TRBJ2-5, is DTGVSQNPRHKITKRGQNVTFRCDPISEHNRLYWYRQTLGQGPEFLTYFQNEAQLEKSRLLSDRFSAERPKGSFSTLEIQRTEQGDSAMYLCASSLDTLGRETQYFGPGTRLLVL.

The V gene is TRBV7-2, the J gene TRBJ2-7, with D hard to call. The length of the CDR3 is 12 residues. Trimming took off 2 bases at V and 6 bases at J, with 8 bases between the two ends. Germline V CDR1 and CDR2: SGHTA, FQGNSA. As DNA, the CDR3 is TGTGCCAGCAGCTTATATAGCCGCGAGCAGTACTTC. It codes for CASSLYSREQYF.

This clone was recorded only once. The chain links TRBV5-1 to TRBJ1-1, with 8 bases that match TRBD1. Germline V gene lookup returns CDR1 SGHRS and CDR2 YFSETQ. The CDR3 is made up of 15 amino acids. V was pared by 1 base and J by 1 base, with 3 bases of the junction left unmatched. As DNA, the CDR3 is TGCGCCAGCAGCTTGACCGACAGGGGGAACACTGAAGCTTTCTTT. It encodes CASSLTDRGNTEAFF.

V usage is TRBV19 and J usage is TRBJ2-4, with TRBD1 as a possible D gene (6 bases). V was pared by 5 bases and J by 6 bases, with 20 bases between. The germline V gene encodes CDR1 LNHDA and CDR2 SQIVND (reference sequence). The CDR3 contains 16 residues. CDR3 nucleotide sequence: TGTGCCAGTAGTCTCCATCGACAGGTATCTGGAAACATTCAGTACTTC. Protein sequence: CASSLHRQVSGNIQYF. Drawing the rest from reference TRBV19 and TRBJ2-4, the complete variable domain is DGGITQSPKYLFRKEGQNVTLSCEQNLNHDAMYWYRQDPGQGLRLIYYSQIVNDFQKGDIAEGYSVSREKKESFPLTVTSAQKNPTAFYLCASSLHRQVSGNIQYFGAGTRLSVL.

CDR3 bases: TGTGCCTGGAGGGACAGGGGATCCTATGGCTACACCTTC. Translation gives CAWRDRGSYGYTF. The chain links TRBV30 to TRBJ1-2, with 9 bases identical to TRBD1. The CDR3 is 13 residues long. Unmatched junction bases numbered 3, after V lost 3 bases and J lost 4 bases. Germline V gene data show CDR1 as GTSNPN and CDR2 as SVGIG (reference sequence).

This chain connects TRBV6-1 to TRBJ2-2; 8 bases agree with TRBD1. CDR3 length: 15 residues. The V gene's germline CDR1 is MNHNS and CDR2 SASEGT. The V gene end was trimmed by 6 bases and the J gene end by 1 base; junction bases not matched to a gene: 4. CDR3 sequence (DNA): TGTGCCAGCAGCCCTGGACAGGGGAACACCGGGGAGCTGTTTTTT. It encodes CASSPGQGNTGELFF.